This T cell receptor (beta chain) is drawn from a study of blood T cells in healthy people across ages. This clonotype was recorded a few times. A sample-barcoded 5' primer and a J-beta primer mix were used in a second PCR of roughly 7 to 11 cycles. Each CDR3 protein is one row after TCRdb ran MiXCR on the 5' RACE reads. The data hold approximately 2,000,000 distinct CDR3 sequences, with around 40% observed a single time. The CDR3 extends over 15 amino acids. Deletions cut 1 base from V and 6 bases from J, with 15 bases between. Germline V gene sequence: CDR1 MGHRA, CDR2 YSYEKL. This sequence originates from a human donor in good health. Input material: blood. The chain joins TRBV4-1 to TRBJ1-2; D remains unclear. CDR3 sequence: CASSQGKEGVNGYTF. As DNA, the CDR3 is TGCGCCAGCAGCCAAGGGAAAGAGGGAGTTAATGGCTACACCTTC.